The TCR beta chain under discussion was sequenced for a study of cytomegalovirus exposure and HLA in healthy donors. Background on the study: In a later analysis, it was reported that the approximately 120 validation repertoires had been produced on the same platform as the 700 or so repertoires belonging to the first cohort.

Assay used: immunoSEQ multiplex PCR; TCRdb lists only in-frame clones, some missing. The sample records around 250,000 clones, around 90% being singletons. After removal of 4 bases from V and 7 bases from J, the junction contained 12 bases not matched to a gene. The CDR3 runs to 15 residues. Germline assignment: CDR1 LGHNA and CDR2 YSLEER. This clone has just one count. V gene TRBV4-3 combines with J gene TRBJ2-7; TRBD2 matches 8 bases. The TCR comes from a woman aged 25 to 39 in good health and CMV-seronegative. The sample comprised PBMCs. The CDR3 sequence: CASSPLAGDLREQYF. CDR3 DNA sequence: TGCGCCAGCAGCCCTCTAGCGGGTGACCTACGAGAGCAGTACTTC.